One and the same sample provided the 29 T cell receptor beta chains below, sequenced in a study of beta chain features in type 1 diabetes. These receptors' antigens are unknown. Sequenced material consisted of expressed TCRB transcripts (all of the isolated RNA was reverse transcribed). The method was immunoSEQ multiplex PCR; TCRdb's version includes in-frame clones alone and lacks a portion of them. The sample holds 600,000 to 700,000 clones, about an eighth seen once. Regarding the study as a whole: For Type 1 diabetes patients, all four CD4+ subsets carried TCRB CDR3s that were moderately but significantly shorter.

Input material: naive CD4+ T cells from blood. These receptors came from a man younger than 40 with type 1 diabetes.

The V call is TRBV15, the J call TRBJ2-7; 9 bases agree with TRBD1. Germline values: CDR1 LNHNV, CDR2 YYDKDF (reference sequence). V lost 8 bases, J lost 0 bases, and 8 bases stayed unmatched. This CDR3 spans 15 amino acids. CDR3 coding DNA: TGTGCCACCTCTAAAGGGACAGGGAGCTCCTACGAGCAGTACTTC. As protein: CATSKGTGSSYEQYF.

The gene calls are TRBV11-1 and TRBJ2-7, with a tentative D call TRBD1 (8 bases). Germline values: CDR1 SGHAT, CDR2 FQDESV (reference sequence). The CDR3 is 12 amino acids. The germline V and J ends were trimmed by 8 bases and 7 bases, with 15 bases remaining between them. Here the CDR3 DNA reads TGTGCCAGCGGACAACAGGGGGGGGAGCAGTACTTC. This sequence encodes CASGQQGGEQYF.

There are a few counts of this clone. This chain uses TRBV7-2 with TRBJ2-3; D may be TRBD2 (5 bases). CDR1 and CDR2 from the germline V gene are SGHTA and FQGNSA. CDR3 length equals 16 residues. V was cut by 0 bases and J by 2 bases, with 12 bases left in between. The CDR3 loop reads CASSLASGTITDTQYF. The CDR3, as DNA: TGTGCCAGCAGCTTAGCCAGCGGTACTATCACAGATACGCAGTATTTT.

The chain is built from TRBV7-2 and TRBJ1-6; 9 bases are a match to TRBD1. The ends lost 4 bases at V and 12 bases at J; junction bases unmatched: 10. The CDR3 spans 15 residues. Germline V CDR1 and CDR2: SGHTA, FQGNSA. The CDR3 nucleotides are TGTGCCAGCAGCTCCGGGACAGGGAATTTTCGACCCCTCCACTTT. This encodes CASSSGTGNFRPLHF.

The chain couples TRBV2 to TRBJ2-1, with TRBD1 matching 7 bases. This CDR3 contains 15 residues. J gave up 0 bases and V 6 bases, and 5 bases lay outside the gene matches. CDR1 and CDR2 from the germline V gene are SNHLY and FYNNEI. The CDR3 DNA sequence: TGTGCCAGCAGCTCTCGGACAGGCTCCTACAATGAGCAGTTCTTC. Translated, it gives CASSSRTGSYNEQFF.

The chain combines TRBV7-2 with TRBJ2-5; D remains ambiguous. CDR3 length: 8 amino acids. V was trimmed by 9 bases and J by 7 bases, leaving 3 bases between them. Germline V gives CDR1 SGHTA, CDR2 FQGNSA. CDR3 nucleotide sequence: TGTGCCAGAGGGACCCAGTACTTC. It specifies CARGTQYF.

With regard to this clone: The junction shows a germline mismatch at one end, possibly a read error. J is TRBJ2-5 and V is TRBV30; D gene unclear. Germline V gene sequence: CDR1 GTSNPN, CDR2 SVGIG (reference sequence). This CDR3 contains 13 residues. The CDR3 region has the DNA TGTGCCTGGAGTAAGGAGTTCCAAGGGACCCAGTACTTC. Translation: CAWSKEFQGTQYF. Drawing the rest from reference TRBV30 and TRBJ2-5, the complete variable domain is SQTIHQWPATLVQPVGSPLSLECTVEGTSNPNLYWYRQAAGRGLQLLFYSVGIGQISSEVPQNLSASRPQDRQFILSSKKLLLSDSGFYLCAWSKEFQGTQYFGPGTRLLVL.

This clone was found a few times. This sample also contains other DNA sequences that code for the same CDR3. The rearrangement links TRBV7-9 to TRBJ2-7, with D maybe TRBD1 (5 bases). Germline V gives CDR1 SEHNR, CDR2 FQNEAQ (reference sequence). The CDR3 covers 12 residues. V lost 4 bases, J lost 6 bases, and 10 bases lay in between. CDR3 sequence reads: CASSSTGGEQYF. CDR3 coding DNA: TGTGCCAGCAGCTCAACAGGTGGCGAGCAGTACTTC. The entire variable domain, with the rest obtained from reference TRBV7-9 and TRBJ2-7, is as follows: DTGVSQNPRHKITKRGQNVTFRCDPISEHNRLYWYRQTLGQGPEFLTYFQNEAQLEKSRLLSDRFSAERPKGSFSTLEIQRTEQGDSAMYLCASSSTGGEQYFGPGTRLTVT.

This clone was observed at least ten times. The V and J genes are TRBV14 and TRBJ2-4; D unclear. V dropped 0 bases and J dropped 12 bases, with 12 bases sitting between them. The CDR3 loop spans 13 amino acids. CDR1 is SGHDN and CDR2 is FVKESK in the germline V gene. CDR3 nucleotides: TGTGCCAGCAGCCAAGATCAAAAAGGACGTCAGTACTTC. Protein product: CASSQDQKGRQYF.

The table lists this clone with a few counts. The chain links TRBV6-5 to TRBJ1-5; D is unresolved. V was shortened by 8 bases and J by 4 bases, with 12 bases between the two germline ends. The germline gives CDR1 MNHEY, CDR2 SVGAGI. The CDR3 length is 13 residues. For the CDR3, the DNA is TGTGCCAGCGGGAGGGCTACGAATCAGCCCCAGCATTTT. Amino acid sequence: CASGRATNQPQHF.

The genes are TRBV18 and TRBJ2-4, with D perhaps matching TRBD1 or TRBD2 (5 bases each). The length of the CDR3 is 15 residues. V was shortened by 3 bases and J by 5 bases, with 14 bases between the two germline ends. Per the germline V gene, CDR1 is KGHSH and CDR2 is LQKENI. This CDR3 is CASSPPPEGQNIQYF. The CDR3 region has the DNA TGTGCCAGCTCACCCCCCCCAGAGGGGCAAAACATTCAGTACTTC.

This rearrangement joins TRBV9 to TRBJ2-5; 9 nucleotides align to TRBD2. J was trimmed by 1 base and V by 3 bases; bases with no gene match: 10. The CDR3 contains 17 residues. Looked up from germline, CDR1 is SGDLS and CDR2 is YYNGEE. CDR3 coding DNA: TGTGCCAGCAGCGAGGCCCCAGGAGCGGGGGGCCAAGAGACCCAGTACTTC. The encoded protein is CASSEAPGAGGQETQYF.

This sequence joins TRBV12-2 and TRBJ1-2. TRBV12-2 is flagged as a pseudogene. This CDR3 region has 16 residues. The CDR3 DNA reads as TGTGCAAGTCGCTTAGTGAGCGGGGCAGGGGTCTATGGCTACACCTTC. It yields the protein CASRLVSGAGVYGYTF.

This clone was seen a handful of times. The chain couples TRBV2 to TRBJ2-2, with 13 bases fitting TRBD2. The CDR3 is made up of 16 amino acids. V gave up 7 bases and J gave up 1 base; unmatched junction bases: 3. Germline CDR1 and CDR2: SNHLY and FYNNEI. CDR3 coding DNA: TGTGCCAGCAAAAGGACTAGCGGGGGGAACACCGGGGAGCTGTTTTTT. Translating it yields CASKRTSGGNTGELFF.

J is TRBJ1-5 and V is TRBV18; 10 nucleotides align to TRBD1. The V gene's germline CDR1 is KGHSH and CDR2 LQKENI. Trimming took 4 bases from V and 6 from J; bases not matched to a gene: 6. The CDR3 extends over 15 amino acids. The DNA for the CDR3 is TGTGCCAGCTCACTCGGGACAGGGGAAAGTCAGCCCCAGCATTTT. Translating gives CASSLGTGESQPQHF.

The chain carries TRBV6-1 and TRBJ2-7; D is unresolved. The V gene lost 3 bases and the J gene lost 4 bases, with 7 bases spanning the gap. Germline CDR1 and CDR2: MNHNS and SASEGT. The CDR3 has 12 amino acids. The CDR3 nucleotides are TGTGCCAGCAGTGAGCCCCTGTACGAGCAGTACTTC. This encodes CASSEPLYEQYF.

J is TRBJ2-6 and V is TRBV11-2; D unresolved. Trimming left V 4 bases short and J 2 bases short, with 0 bases between. The CDR3 contains 12 residues. Germline V lookup: CDR1 SGHAT, CDR2 FQNNGV. The DNA of the CDR3 is TGTGCCAGCAGCTCTGGGGCCAACGTCCTGACTTTC. Translated: CASSSGANVLTF.

This clone occurred a few times. This rearrangement joins TRBV15 to TRBJ1-5, with D uncertain. V lost 3 bases, J lost 5 bases, and 8 bases lay in between. CDR3 length: 13 amino acids. Germline V gene lookup returns CDR1 LNHNV and CDR2 YYDKDF (reference sequence). The CDR3 sequence: CATSSKRHQPQHF. The CDR3 DNA follows: TGTGCCACCAGCAGCAAGAGACATCAGCCCCAGCATTTT.

This clone was picked up a small number of times. As DNA, the CDR3 is TGCAGCGTTGAACCCAGGTTGGGCACTGAAGCTTTCTTT. This sequence encodes CSVEPRLGTEAFF. This chain uses TRBV29-1 with TRBJ1-1; the D is unclear. Germline V gene sequence: CDR1 SQVTM, CDR2 ANQGSEA. Trimming removed 2 bases at V and 4 bases at J, with 11 bases between. The CDR3 is 13 amino acids.

V is TRBV2 and J is TRBJ1-4; D is possibly TRBD1 (5 bases). The V gene lost 2 bases and the J gene lost 10 bases, with 14 bases spanning the gap. This CDR3 comprises 14 residues. Germline V gene lookup returns CDR1 SNHLY and CDR2 FYNNEI. The CDR3 DNA is TGTGCCAGCAGTGAATTAGGCGTTGGGGGAAAACTGTTTTTT. It encodes CASSELGVGGKLFF.

This clone was detected a few times. The chain has TRBV7-3 and TRBJ1-6; no firm D call. V gave up 1 base and J gave up 5 bases, with 9 bases separating them. The CDR3 is made up of 15 amino acids. Germline CDR1 SGHTA, CDR2 FQGTGA. The CDR3 loop is CASSLNSADNSPLHF. The CDR3 DNA follows: TGTGCCAGCAGCTTAAATTCGGCAGATAATTCACCCCTCCACTTT.

The genes are TRBV7-2 and TRBJ1-5; unclear D gene. Trimming shortened V by 4 bases and J by 5 bases, and 9 bases separated the two germline ends. The CDR3 is 13 amino acids. Per germline, CDR1 SGHTA and CDR2 FQGNSA. CDR3 bases: TGTGCCAGCAGCTCCTCCTCAGATCAGCCCCAGCATTTT. It specifies CASSSSSDQPQHF.

The sample holds a few counts of this clone. V is TRBV7-2 and J is TRBJ2-7; D possibly corresponds to TRBD1 (6 bases). This CDR3 is built from 15 residues. Germline V gene sequence: CDR1 SGHTA, CDR2 FQGNSA. The V end lost 5 bases, the J end lost 0 bases, and 14 bases lay between the germline ends. As DNA, the CDR3 is TGTGCCAGCAGCCTAACCCCGACAGGCTCCTACGAGCAGTACTTC. Translating it yields CASSLTPTGSYEQYF.

In its sample, this clone was seen a few times. This sequence joins TRBV19 and TRBJ2-1; perhaps D is TRBD1 or TRBD2 (5 bases each). Germline V gene data show CDR1 as LNHDA and CDR2 as SQIVND (reference sequence). This CDR3 comprises 13 residues. The V and J ends lost 3 bases and 12 bases respectively, with 15 bases between them. CDR3 bases: TGTGCCAGTAGTATGGTACGGACTGGGGGGCAGTTCTTC. This sequence encodes CASSMVRTGGQFF.

This clone has more than one count but fewer than ten. The CDR3 sequence: CASSQTQGNSYGYTF. The CDR3 DNA reads as TGTGCCAGCAGTCAAACCCAGGGGAACAGCTATGGCTACACCTTC. V is TRBV27 and J is TRBJ1-2, with a possible D match to TRBD1 (6 bases). V dropped 5 bases and J dropped 4 bases, with 17 bases sitting between them. Germline loops: CDR1 MNHEY, CDR2 SMNVEV (reference sequence). CDR3 length: 15 amino acids.

V is TRBV19 and J is TRBJ2-2; D ambiguous. Germline lookup yields CDR1 LNHDA and CDR2 SQIVND (reference sequence). The germline V and J ends were trimmed by 4 bases and 0 bases, with 6 bases remaining between them. This CDR3 has 14 amino acids. CDR3 in DNA: TGTGCCAGTAGTAGTCAGGCGAACACCGGGGAGCTGTTTTTT. It codes for CASSSQANTGELFF.

In its sample, this clone was seen a few times. The chain recombines TRBV9 with TRBJ1-4; D gene unclear. Germline CDR1 reads SGDLS; CDR2 reads YYNGEE. This CDR3 spans 13 amino acids. V was pared by 0 bases and J by 5 bases, with 5 bases between. CDR3 DNA: TGTGCCAGCAGCGTAGACTGGAATGAAAAACTGTTTTTT. Residues: CASSVDWNEKLFF.

This clone was seen a handful of times. The J gene is TRBJ2-7, the V gene TRBV5-1; D possibly corresponds to TRBD2 (5 bases). The CDR3 totals 13 residues. V lost 5 bases to trimming and J lost 2 bases, with 11 bases between them. Germline values: CDR1 SGHRS, CDR2 YFSETQ. The CDR3 loop reads CASRRSGTYEQYF. The CDR3 DNA follows: TGCGCCAGCAGGAGGAGCGGCACCTACGAGCAGTACTTC. Full variable domain (remainder filled in from reference TRBV5-1 and TRBJ2-7): KAGVTQTPRYLIKTRGQQVTLSCSPISGHRSVSWYQQTPGQGLQFLFEYFSETQRNKGNFPGRFSGRQFSNSRSEMNVSTLELGDSALYLCASRRSGTYEQYFGPGTRLTVT.

This chain joins TRBV4-3 and TRBJ2-7, with D maybe TRBD1 (5 bases). The CDR3 runs 14 residues. V lost 0 bases and J lost 4, with 10 bases in between. Germline V gene sequence: CDR1 LGHNA, CDR2 YSLEER. CDR3 DNA: TGCGCCAGCAGCCAAGATCAGGGCCGATACGAGCAGTACTTC. It codes for CASSQDQGRYEQYF.